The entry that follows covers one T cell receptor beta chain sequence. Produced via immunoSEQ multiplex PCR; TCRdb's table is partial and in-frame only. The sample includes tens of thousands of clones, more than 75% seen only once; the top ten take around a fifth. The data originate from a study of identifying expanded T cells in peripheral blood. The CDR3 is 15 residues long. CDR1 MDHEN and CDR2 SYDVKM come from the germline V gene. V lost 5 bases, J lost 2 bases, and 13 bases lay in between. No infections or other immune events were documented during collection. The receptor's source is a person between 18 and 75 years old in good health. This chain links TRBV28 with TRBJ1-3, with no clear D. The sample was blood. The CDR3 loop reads CASSPLRNAGNTIYF. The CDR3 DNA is TGTGCCAGCAGTCCCCTCCGGAATGCTGGAAACACCATATATTTT.